This T cell receptor beta chain was observed in a study of blood T cell repertoires in COVID-19. Study in general: Both acute and convalescent COVID-19 samples were obtained from the United States, Italy and Spain. In each case, the material was cDNA or gDNA derived from T cells, B-cell-depleted T cells, or PBMCs.

Germline V gene lookup returns CDR1 KGHDR and CDR2 SFDVKD. The ends were cut back, 4 bases at V and 3 bases at J, with 13 bases in the middle. The CDR3 totals 15 residues. Using immunoSEQ multiplex PCR, the repertoire was profiled, and TCRdb retains in-frame clones only, with some absent. Of 140,000 or so clones detected, about 80% appear once; the ten largest clones hold 1.5% to 2%. Donors were grouped by their self-reported clinical history. The source is a woman aged 18 to 35 who had been exposed to COVID-19. V gene TRBV24-1 combines with J gene TRBJ2-3, with D perhaps matching TRBD1 (5 bases). The sample taken for sequencing was PBMCs or T cells enriched from blood (not recorded which). CDR3 in DNA: TGTGCCACCAGTGACCGGATGACAGCGACAGATACGCAGTATTTT. Protein sequence: CATSDRMTATDTQYF.